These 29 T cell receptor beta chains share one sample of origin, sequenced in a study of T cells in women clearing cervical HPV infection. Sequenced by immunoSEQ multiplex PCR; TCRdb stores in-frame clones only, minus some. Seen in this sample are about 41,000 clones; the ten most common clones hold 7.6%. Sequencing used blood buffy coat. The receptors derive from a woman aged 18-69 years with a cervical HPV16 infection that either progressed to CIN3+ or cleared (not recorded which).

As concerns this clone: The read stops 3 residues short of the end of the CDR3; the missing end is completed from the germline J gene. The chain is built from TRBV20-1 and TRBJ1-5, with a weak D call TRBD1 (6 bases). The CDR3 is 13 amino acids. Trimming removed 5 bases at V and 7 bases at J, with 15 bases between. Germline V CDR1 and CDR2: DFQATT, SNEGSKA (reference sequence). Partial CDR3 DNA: TGCAGTGCTCTAACAGGGCCACGACAGCCC. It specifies CSALTGPRQP. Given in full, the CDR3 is CSALTGPRQPQHF.

The DNA read from the CDR3 is TGTGCCAGTAGTACCAAACTAGTTGACGAG. Translated: CASSTKLVDE. The entire CDR3 reads CASSTKLVDEQYF. This chain uses TRBV19 with TRBJ2-7; D may be TRBD2 (5 bases). From the germline J gene comes the end of the CDR3, since the read stops 3 residues before it. The germline CDR1 and CDR2 sequences are LNHDA and SQIVND (reference sequence). The CDR3 totals 13 residues. The V end lost 4 bases, the J end lost 5 bases, and 12 bases lay between the germline ends.

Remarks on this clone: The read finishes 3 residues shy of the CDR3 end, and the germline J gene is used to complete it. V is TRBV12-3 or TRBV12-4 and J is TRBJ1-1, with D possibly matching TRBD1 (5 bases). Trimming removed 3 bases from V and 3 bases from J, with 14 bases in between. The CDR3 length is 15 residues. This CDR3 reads CASSFSRGADTEAFF. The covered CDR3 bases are TGTGCCAGCAGTTTCTCCCGAGGGGCGGACACTGAA.

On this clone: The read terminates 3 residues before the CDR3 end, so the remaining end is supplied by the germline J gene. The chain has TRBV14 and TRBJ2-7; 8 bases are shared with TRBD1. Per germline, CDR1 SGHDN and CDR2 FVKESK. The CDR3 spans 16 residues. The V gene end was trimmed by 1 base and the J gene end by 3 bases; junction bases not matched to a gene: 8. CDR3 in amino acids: CASSQAVQGVGYEQYF. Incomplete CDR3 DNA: TGTGCCAGCAGCCAAGCGGTACAGGGGGTAGGCTACGAG.

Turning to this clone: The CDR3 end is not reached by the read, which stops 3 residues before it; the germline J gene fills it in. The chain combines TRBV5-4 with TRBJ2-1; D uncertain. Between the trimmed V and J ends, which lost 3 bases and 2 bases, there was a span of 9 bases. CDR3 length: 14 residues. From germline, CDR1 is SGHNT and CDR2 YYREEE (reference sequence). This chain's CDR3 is CASSSVSAYNEQFF. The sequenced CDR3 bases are TGTGCCAGCAGCTCCGTGTCCGCCTACAATGAG.

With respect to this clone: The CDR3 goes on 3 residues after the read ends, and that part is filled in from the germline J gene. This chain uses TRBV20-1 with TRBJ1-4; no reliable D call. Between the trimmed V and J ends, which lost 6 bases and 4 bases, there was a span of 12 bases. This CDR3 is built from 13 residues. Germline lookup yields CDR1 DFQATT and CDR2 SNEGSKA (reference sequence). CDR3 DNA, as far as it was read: TGCAGTGCCCTGCGACCGGGTAATGAAAAA. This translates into CSALRPGNEK. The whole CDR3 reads CSALRPGNEKLFF.

CDR3 protein: CASSLGPGGSNSPLHF. CDR3 DNA, as far as it was read: TGCGCCAGCAGCTTGGGTCCGGGGGGTAGTAATTCACCC. This chain connects TRBV5-1 to TRBJ1-6, with D tentatively TRBD1 (5 bases). Read data end 3 residues before the CDR3 end; the end is taken from the germline J gene. CDR1 and CDR2 from the germline V gene are SGHRS and YFSETQ. CDR3 length equals 16 residues. The V and J ends lost 0 bases and 6 bases respectively, with 13 bases between them.

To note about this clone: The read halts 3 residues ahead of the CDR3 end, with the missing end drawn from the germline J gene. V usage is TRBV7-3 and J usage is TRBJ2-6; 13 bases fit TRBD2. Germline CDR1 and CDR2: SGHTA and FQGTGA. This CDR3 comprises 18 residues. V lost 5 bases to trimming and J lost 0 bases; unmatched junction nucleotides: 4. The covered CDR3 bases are TGTGCCAGCAGCGCCGGGACTAGCGGGAACTCTGGGGCCAACGTC. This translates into CASSAGTSGNSGANV. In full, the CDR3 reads CASSAGTSGNSGANVLTF.

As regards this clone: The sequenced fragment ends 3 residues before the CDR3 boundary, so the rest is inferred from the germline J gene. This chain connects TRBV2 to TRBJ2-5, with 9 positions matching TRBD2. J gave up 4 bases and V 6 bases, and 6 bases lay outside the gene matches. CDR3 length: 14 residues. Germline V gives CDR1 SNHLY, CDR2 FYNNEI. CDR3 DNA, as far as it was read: TGTGCCAGCAGCGCGGGGGGGGGAGGAGAGACC. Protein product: CASSAGGGGET. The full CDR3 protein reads CASSAGGGGETQYF.

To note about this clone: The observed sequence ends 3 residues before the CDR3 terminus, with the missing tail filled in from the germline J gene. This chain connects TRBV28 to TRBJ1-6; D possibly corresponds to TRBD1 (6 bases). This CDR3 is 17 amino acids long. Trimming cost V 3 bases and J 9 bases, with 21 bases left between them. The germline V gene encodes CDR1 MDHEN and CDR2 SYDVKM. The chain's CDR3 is CASSFSAWNREGSPLHF. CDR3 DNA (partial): TGTGCCAGCAGTTTTTCAGCCTGGAACAGGGAGGGTTCACCC.

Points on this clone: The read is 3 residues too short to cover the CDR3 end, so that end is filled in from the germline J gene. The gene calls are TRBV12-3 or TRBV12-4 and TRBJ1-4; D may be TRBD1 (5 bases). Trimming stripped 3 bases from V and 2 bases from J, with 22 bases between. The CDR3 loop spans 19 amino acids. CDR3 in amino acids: CASSFKSGGDWWTNEKLFF. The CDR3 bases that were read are TGTGCCAGCAGTTTTAAGTCGGGAGGGGACTGGTGGACTAATGAAAAA.

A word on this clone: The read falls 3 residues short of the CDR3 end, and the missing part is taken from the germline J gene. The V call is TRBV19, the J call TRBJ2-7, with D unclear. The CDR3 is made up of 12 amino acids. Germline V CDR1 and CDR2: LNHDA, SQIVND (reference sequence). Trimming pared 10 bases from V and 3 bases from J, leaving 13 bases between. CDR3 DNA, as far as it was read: TGTGCCACTGGCGGCGAGTACTACGAG. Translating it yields CATGGEYYE. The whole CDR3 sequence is CATGGEYYEQYF.

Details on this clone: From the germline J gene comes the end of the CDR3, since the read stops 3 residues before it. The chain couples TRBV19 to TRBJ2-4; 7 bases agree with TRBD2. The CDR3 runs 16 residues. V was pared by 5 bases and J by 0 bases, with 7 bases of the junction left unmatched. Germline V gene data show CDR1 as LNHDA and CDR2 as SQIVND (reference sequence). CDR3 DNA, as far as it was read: TGTGCCAGTAGTCTTCAGCGGGACTTAGCCAAAAACATT. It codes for CASSLQRDLAKNI. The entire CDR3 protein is CASSLQRDLAKNIQYF.

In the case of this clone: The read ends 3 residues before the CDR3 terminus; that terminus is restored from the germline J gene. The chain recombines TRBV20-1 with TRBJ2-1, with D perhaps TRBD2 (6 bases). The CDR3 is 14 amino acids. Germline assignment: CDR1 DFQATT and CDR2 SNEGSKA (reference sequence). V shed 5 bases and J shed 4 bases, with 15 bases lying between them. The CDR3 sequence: CSASPPGLYNEQFF. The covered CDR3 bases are TGCAGTGCTTCACCTCCGGGACTTTACAATGAG.

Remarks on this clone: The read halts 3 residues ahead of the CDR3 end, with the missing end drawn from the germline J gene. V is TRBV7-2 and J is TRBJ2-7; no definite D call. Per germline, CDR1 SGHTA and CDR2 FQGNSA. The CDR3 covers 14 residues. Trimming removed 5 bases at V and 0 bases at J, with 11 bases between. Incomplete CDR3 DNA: TGTGCCAGCAGCGCAGAGCGCAGCTCCTACGAG. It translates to CASSAERSSYE. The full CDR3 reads CASSAERSSYEQYF. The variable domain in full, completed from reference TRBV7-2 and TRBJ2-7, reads GAGVSQSPSNKVTEKGKDVELRCDPISGHTALYWYRQSLGQGLEFLIYFQGNSAPDKSGLPSDRFSAERTGGSVSTLTIQRTQQEDSAVYLCASSAERSSYEQYFGPGTRLTVT.

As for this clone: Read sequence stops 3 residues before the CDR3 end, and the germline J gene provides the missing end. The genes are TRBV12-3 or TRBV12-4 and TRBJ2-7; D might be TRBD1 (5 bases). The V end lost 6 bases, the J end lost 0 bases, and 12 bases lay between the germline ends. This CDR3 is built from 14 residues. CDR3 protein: CASSLRTRSYEQYF. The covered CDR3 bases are TGTGCCAGCAGCCTTCGGACACGCTCCTACGAG.

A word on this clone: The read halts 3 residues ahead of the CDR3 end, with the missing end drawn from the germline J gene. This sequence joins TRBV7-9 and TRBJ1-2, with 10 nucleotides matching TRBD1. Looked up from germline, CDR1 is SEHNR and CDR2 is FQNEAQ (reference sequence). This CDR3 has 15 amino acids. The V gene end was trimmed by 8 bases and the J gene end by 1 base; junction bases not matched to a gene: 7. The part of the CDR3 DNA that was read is TGTGCCAGCGAGACAGGGGGCTTAATTAACTATGGC. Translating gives CASETGGLINYG. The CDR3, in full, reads CASETGGLINYGYTF.

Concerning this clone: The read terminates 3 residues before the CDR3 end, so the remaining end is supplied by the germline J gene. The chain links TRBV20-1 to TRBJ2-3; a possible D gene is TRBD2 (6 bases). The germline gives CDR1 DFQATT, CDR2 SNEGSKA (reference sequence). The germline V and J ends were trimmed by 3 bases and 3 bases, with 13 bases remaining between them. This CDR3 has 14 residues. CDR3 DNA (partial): TGCAGTGCTAGGTCTGGACTAACAACAGATACG. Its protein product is CSARSGLTTDT. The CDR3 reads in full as CSARSGLTTDTQYF.

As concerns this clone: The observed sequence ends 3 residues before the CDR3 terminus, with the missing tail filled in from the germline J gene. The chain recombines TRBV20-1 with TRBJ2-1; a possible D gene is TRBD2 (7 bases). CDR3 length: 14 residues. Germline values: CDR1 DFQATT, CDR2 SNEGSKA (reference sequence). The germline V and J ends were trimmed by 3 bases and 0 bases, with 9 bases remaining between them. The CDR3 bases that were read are TGCAGTGCTAGGGGGGGGCTCTCCTACAATGAG. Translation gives CSARGGLSYNE. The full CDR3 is CSARGGLSYNEQFF.

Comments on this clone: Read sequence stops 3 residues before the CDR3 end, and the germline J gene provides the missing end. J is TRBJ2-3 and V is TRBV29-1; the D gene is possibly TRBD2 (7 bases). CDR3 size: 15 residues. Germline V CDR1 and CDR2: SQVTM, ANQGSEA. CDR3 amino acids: CSIEPGGRSPDTQYF. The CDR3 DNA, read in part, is TGCAGTATTGAACCCGGGGGGCGGTCCCCAGATACG.

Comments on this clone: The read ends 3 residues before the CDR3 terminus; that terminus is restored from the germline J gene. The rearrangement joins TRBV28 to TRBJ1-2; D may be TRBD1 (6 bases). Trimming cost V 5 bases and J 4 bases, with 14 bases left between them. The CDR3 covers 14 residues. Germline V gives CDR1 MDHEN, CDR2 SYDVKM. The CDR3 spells CASSTPGTPYGYTF. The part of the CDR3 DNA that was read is TGTGCCAGCAGTACCCCCGGGACACCCTATGGC.

CDR3 region: CASSKDRTHGYTF. The DNA read from the CDR3 is TGTGCCAGCAGTAAGGACAGGACTCATGGC. The chain links TRBV2 to TRBJ1-2; 7 bases agree with TRBD1. The read finishes 3 residues shy of the CDR3 end, and the germline J gene is used to complete it. Germline CDR1 reads SNHLY; CDR2 reads FYNNEI. With 5 bases clipped from V and 6 bases from J, the junction kept 6 bases outside the gene matches. The CDR3 runs to 13 residues. The complete variable domain, with remaining parts taken from reference TRBV2 and TRBJ1-2, reads EPEVTQTPSHQVTQMGQEVILRCVPISNHLYFYWYRQILGQKVEFLVSFYNNEISEKSEIFDDQFSVERPDGSNFTLKIRSTKLEDSAMYFCASSKDRTHGYTFGSGTRLTVV.

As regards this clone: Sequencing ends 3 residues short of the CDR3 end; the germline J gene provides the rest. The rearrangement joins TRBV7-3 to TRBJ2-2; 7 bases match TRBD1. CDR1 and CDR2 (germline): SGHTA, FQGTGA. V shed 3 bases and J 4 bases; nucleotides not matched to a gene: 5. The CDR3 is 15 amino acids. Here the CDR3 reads CASSFYRGSTGELFF. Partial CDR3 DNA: TGTGCCAGCAGCTTTTACAGGGGCAGCACCGGGGAG.

The CDR3 reads CASSQEGSPQNEQFF. The part of the CDR3 DNA that was read is TGCGCCAGCAGCCAAGAGGGCTCGCCACAGAATGAG. The gene calls are TRBV4-1 and TRBJ2-1; D call uncertain. The CDR3 end lies 3 residues beyond the end of the read and is filled in from the germline J gene. CDR1 is MGHRA, CDR2 YSYEKL, per germline. The V and J ends lost 0 bases and 7 bases respectively, with 13 bases between them. The CDR3 sequence is 15 residues long.

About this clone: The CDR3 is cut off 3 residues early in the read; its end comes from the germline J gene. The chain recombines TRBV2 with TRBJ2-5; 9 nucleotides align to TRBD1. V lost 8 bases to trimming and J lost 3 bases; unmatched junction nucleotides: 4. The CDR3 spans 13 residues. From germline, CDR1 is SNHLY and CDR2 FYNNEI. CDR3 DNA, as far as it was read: TGTGCCAGCTTGGGGACAGGGAAAGAGACC. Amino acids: CASLGTGKET. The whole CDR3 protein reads CASLGTGKETQYF.

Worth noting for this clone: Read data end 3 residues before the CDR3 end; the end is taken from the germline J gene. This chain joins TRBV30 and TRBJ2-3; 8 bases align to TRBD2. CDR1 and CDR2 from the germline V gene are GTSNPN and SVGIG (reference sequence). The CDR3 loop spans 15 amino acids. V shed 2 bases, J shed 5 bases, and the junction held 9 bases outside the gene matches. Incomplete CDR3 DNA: TGTGCCTGGAGTTGGGCGGGGGGTACTAGAGATACG. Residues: CAWSWAGGTRDT. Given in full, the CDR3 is CAWSWAGGTRDTQYF.

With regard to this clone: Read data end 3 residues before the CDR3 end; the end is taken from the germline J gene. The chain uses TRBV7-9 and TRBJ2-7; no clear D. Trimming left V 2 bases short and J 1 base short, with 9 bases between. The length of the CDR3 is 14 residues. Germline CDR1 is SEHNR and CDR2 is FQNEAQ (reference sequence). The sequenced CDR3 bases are TGTGCCAGCAGCTTAACCGGCGGATCCTACGAG. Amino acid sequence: CASSLTGGSYE. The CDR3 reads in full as CASSLTGGSYEQYF. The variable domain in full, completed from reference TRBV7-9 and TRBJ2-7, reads DTGVSQNPRHKITKRGQNVTFRCDPISEHNRLYWYRQTLGQGPEFLTYFQNEAQLEKSRLLSDRFSAERPKGSFSTLEIQRTEQGDSAMYLCASSLTGGSYEQYFGPGTRLTVT.

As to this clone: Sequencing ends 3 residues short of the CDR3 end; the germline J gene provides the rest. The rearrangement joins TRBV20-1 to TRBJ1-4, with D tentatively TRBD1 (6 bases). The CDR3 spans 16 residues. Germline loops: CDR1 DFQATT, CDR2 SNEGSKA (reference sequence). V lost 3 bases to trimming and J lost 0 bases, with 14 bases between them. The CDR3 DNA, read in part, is TGCAGTGCTAGCTCGGGACACTTAGCAACTAATGAAAAA. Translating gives CSASSGHLATNEK. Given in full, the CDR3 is CSASSGHLATNEKLFF.

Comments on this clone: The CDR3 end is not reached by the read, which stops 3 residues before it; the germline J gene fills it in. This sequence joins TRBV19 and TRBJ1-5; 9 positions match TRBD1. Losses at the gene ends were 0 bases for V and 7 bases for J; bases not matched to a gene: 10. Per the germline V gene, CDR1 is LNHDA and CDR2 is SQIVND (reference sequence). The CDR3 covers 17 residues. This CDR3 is CASSIDLWDREGQPQHF. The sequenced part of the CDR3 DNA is TGTGCCAGTAGTATAGATCTATGGGACAGGGAAGGCCAGCCC.